Below, 2 T cell receptor beta chains from the same sample are listed, as sequenced in a study of blood T cell repertoires in COVID-19. Using immunoSEQ multiplex PCR, the repertoire was profiled, and TCRdb retains in-frame clones only, with some absent. The table has 350,000 to 450,000 clones, approximately 91% seen once. Sequencing used PBMCs or T cells enriched from blood (not recorded which). The receptors stem from a woman aged 40 to 49 who had been exposed to COVID-19.

The chain joins TRBV5-6 to TRBJ2-3, with 11 bases identical to TRBD2. The junction had 5 bases not matched to a gene; V was cut back by 3 bases and J by 2 bases. The CDR3 is 16 residues long. Germline V gene data show CDR1 as SGHDT and CDR2 as YYEEEE. CDR3 DNA sequence: TGTGCCAGCAGCTCACTAGCGGGAGCCCCCACAGATACGCAGTATTTT. Residues: CASSSLAGAPTDTQYF.

In this sample, this clone turned up a few times. The CDR3 DNA is TGTGCCAGCAGCTCCTCGCGGCAGGGGAGTTCACCCCTCCACTTT. Translated: CASSSSRQGSSPLHF. This chain links TRBV7-6 with TRBJ1-6; TRBD1 might be the D (6 bases). The germline V and J ends were trimmed by 4 bases and 9 bases, with 16 bases remaining between them. This CDR3 is built from 15 residues. The germline V gene encodes CDR1 SGHVS and CDR2 FNYEAQ.